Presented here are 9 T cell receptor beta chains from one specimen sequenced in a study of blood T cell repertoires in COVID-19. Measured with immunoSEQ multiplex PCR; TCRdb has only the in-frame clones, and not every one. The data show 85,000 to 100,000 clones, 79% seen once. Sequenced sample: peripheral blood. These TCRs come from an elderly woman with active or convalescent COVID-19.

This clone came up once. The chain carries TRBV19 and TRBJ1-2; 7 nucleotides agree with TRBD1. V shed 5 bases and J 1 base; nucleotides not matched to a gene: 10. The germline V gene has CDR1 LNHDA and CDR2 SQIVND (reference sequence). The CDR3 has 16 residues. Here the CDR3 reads CASSLYAGGHNYGYTF. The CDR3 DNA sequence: TGTGCCAGTAGTCTTTACGCAGGGGGACATAACTATGGCTACACCTTC.

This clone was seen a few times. The CDR3 DNA reads as TGTGCCAGCAATCCCGGGGGGTGGGAGACCCAGTACTTC. Its translation: CASNPGGWETQYF. The chain joins TRBV6-5 to TRBJ2-5; 7 bases fit TRBD2. The CDR3 runs 13 residues. CDR1 is MNHEY, CDR2 SVGAGI, per germline. Trimming took 7 bases from V and 5 from J; bases not matched to a gene: 7.

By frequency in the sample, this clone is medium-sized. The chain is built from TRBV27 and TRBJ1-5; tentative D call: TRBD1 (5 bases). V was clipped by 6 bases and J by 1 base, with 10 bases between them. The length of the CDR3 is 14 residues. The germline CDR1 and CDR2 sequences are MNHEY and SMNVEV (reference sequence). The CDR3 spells CASSWTPSNQPQHF. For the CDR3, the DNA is TGTGCCAGCAGCTGGACACCGAGCAATCAGCCCCAGCATTTT.

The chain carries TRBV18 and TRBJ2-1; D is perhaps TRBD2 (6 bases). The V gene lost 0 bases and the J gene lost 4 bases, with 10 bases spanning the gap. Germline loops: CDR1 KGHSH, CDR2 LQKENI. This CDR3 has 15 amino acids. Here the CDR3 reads CASSPPGGIYNEQFF. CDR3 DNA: TGTGCCAGCTCACCACCGGGCGGGATATACAATGAGCAGTTCTTC.

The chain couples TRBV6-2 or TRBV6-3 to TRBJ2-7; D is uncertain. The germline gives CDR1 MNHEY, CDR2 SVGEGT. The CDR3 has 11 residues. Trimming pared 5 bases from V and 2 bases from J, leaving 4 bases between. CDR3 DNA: TGTGCCAGCAGTATAGCCTACGAGCAGTACTTC. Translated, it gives CASSIAYEQYF.

The CDR3 DNA sequence: TGTGCCAGCAGTCCTCCCTCTGGCGGGAGGGGGCATGAGCAGTTCTTC. It encodes CASSPPSGGRGHEQFF. V gene TRBV28 combines with J gene TRBJ2-1, with 9 bases fitting TRBD2. The junction had 13 bases not matched to a gene; V was cut back by 5 bases and J by 8 bases. Germline V gives CDR1 MDHEN, CDR2 SYDVKM. The CDR3 has 16 amino acids.

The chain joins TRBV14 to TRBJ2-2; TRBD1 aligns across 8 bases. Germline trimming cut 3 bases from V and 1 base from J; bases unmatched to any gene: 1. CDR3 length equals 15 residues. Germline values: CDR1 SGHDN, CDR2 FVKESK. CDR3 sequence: CASSHGQGNTGELFF. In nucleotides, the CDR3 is TGTGCCAGCAGCCACGGACAGGGGAACACCGGGGAGCTGTTTTTT.

The CDR3 nucleotides are TGTGCCAGCAGTTCACCTGACAGGGAACCTCAGCCCCAGCATTTT. It specifies CASSSPDREPQPQHF. V is TRBV6-6 and J is TRBJ1-5; 7 bases align to TRBD1. There are 15 residues in the CDR3. The germline CDR1 and CDR2 sequences are MNHNY and SVGAGI (reference sequence). Trimming removed 4 bases from V and 6 bases from J; junction bases left unmatched: 9.

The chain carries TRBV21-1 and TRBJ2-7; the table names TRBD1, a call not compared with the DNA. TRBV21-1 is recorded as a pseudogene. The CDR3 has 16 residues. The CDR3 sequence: CASSKARQGDSYEQYF. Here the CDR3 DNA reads TGTGCCAGCAGCAAAGCGCGACAGGGAGACAGCTACGAGCAGTACTTC.